This TCR beta chain is drawn from a study of blood T cell repertoires in COVID-19. Study summary: The samples span acute and convalescent COVID-19 from the United States, Italy and Spain. PBMCs, B-cell-depleted T cells, or T cells provided the cDNA or gDNA that made up the material.

CDR1 is SGHAT, CDR2 FQDESV, per germline (reference sequence). There are 12 residues in the CDR3. With 7 bases removed from V and 2 bases from J, the gap between germline ends came to 5 bases. Original methodology: The assay estimated nucleated cells by amplifying reference gene primers. Data came from immunoSEQ multiplex PCR; TCRdb stores just in-frame clones and leaves some out. The D gene and trimming were derived from the DNA, and the V and J assignments and clone size from that table. The data contain fewer than 350,000 clones, 87% of them singletons. The source is a man aged 25 to 40 with COVID-19, enrolled during active disease. The J gene is TRBJ2-2, the V gene TRBV11-1; D unclear. The sample comprised peripheral blood. The CDR3 loop is CASTPNTGELFF. CDR3 DNA sequence: TGTGCCAGCACCCCAAACACCGGGGAGCTGTTTTTT.